The 28 T cell receptor beta chains presented below share a single source sample, sequenced in a study of monozygotic twins with inflammatory bowel disease. TCRdb reprocessed the 5' RACE reads, with one entry per CDR3 protein and no DNA. The listing contains around 220,000 distinct CDR3 sequences. Sequencing used blood. These receptors came from a human donor with ulcerative colitis or Crohn's disease, or a healthy co-twin of an affected twin (not recorded which).

The chain employs TRBV7-2 and TRBJ1-2. CDR1 is SGHTA, CDR2 FQGNSA, per germline. The CDR3 runs to 13 residues. The CDR3 spells CASSFASNYGYTF.

The rearrangement uses TRBV7-9 and TRBJ2-7. Germline CDR1 is SEHNR and CDR2 is FQNEAQ (reference sequence). This CDR3 has 13 residues. CDR3 sequence reads: CASSLNNYYEQYF.

V usage is TRBV20-1 and J usage is TRBJ1-2; TCRdb returns TRBD1, unconfirmable since there is no DNA. CDR3 length: 11 amino acids. CDR1 is DFQATT and CDR2 is SNEGSKA in the germline V gene (reference sequence). The CDR3 here is CSAPRPDGYTF.

V usage is TRBV20-1 and J usage is TRBJ2-7. CDR1 DFQATT and CDR2 SNEGSKA come from the germline V gene (reference sequence). The CDR3 loop spans 12 amino acids. CDR3 sequence: CSARGPSYEQYF.

V is TRBV19 and J is TRBJ1-5. The CDR3 loop spans 11 amino acids. From germline, CDR1 is LNHDA and CDR2 SQIVND (reference sequence). This chain's CDR3 is CASGLDQPQHF.

The chain combines TRBV3-1 with TRBJ2-1; the D gene TCRdb calls, TRBD2, cannot be checked with no DNA. The CDR3 is made up of 15 amino acids. Germline V lookup: CDR1 LGHDT, CDR2 YNNKEL (reference sequence). This CDR3 is CASSSIAGGFNEQFF.

The rearrangement joins TRBV7-9 to TRBJ1-6; TCRdb's assignment of TRBD1 cannot be checked, as there is no DNA. CDR3 size: 14 residues. Germline CDR1 SEHNR, CDR2 FQNEAQ (reference sequence). This CDR3 is CASSSNRVNSPLHF.

Here the CDR3 reads CASSWGETSGASYEQYF. The J gene is TRBJ2-7, the V gene TRBV5-1; TCRdb returns TRBD2, unconfirmable since there is no DNA. The CDR3 spans 17 residues. Germline V gene lookup returns CDR1 SGHRS and CDR2 YFSETQ.

This chain joins TRBV20-1 and TRBJ2-7; lacking DNA, the TRBD1 call made by TCRdb goes unchecked. The germline V gene has CDR1 DFQATT and CDR2 SNEGSKA (reference sequence). The CDR3 consists of 15 residues. This CDR3 is CSARDRDRGLHEQYF.

This chain joins TRBV5-1 and TRBJ2-1. The germline gives CDR1 SGHRS, CDR2 YFSETQ. The CDR3 extends over 15 amino acids. CDR3: CASSPQAGNGNEQFF.

CDR3 region: CASSQVGRGGSGTDTQYF. V is TRBV4-2 and J is TRBJ2-3; the TRBD2 assignment by TCRdb is unverifiable without DNA. CDR3 length: 18 amino acids. Germline V gene lookup returns CDR1 LGHNA and CDR2 YNFKEQ.

The V and J genes are TRBV7-9 and TRBJ2-7; TCRdb's D call, TRBD1, is unchecked because there is no DNA. Germline V gene lookup returns CDR1 SEHNR and CDR2 FQNEAQ (reference sequence). This CDR3 is built from 16 residues. The CDR3: CASSPNEGQLSYEQYF.

This chain links TRBV19 with TRBJ1-1. The CDR3 sequence is 14 residues long. Per germline, CDR1 LNHDA and CDR2 SQIVND (reference sequence). Here the CDR3 reads CASSISGKGTEAFF.

The CDR3: CASSVAGVLDEKLFF. The chain uses TRBV9 and TRBJ1-4. This CDR3 is built from 15 residues. From germline, CDR1 is SGDLS and CDR2 YYNGEE.

The chain recombines TRBV7-2 with TRBJ2-1; TCRdb's D gene call, TRBD2, goes unchecked for lack of DNA. CDR3 size: 15 residues. CDR1 and CDR2 from the germline V gene are SGHTA and FQGNSA. This chain's CDR3 is CASSLGWGGLNEQFF.

The chain joins TRBV12-3 or TRBV12-4 to TRBJ1-2; with no DNA, the TCRdb D assignment of TRBD1 cannot be verified. CDR3 length: 15 amino acids. CDR3 sequence: CASRPQGSLPYGYTF.

J is TRBJ2-5 and V is TRBV6-5; TCRdb's D gene call, TRBD2, goes unchecked for lack of DNA. This CDR3 comprises 16 residues. Per germline, CDR1 MNHEY and CDR2 SVGAGI. CDR3 loop: CASSYSGVSAPETQYF.

This chain links TRBV21-1 with TRBJ1-6; TCRdb returns TRBD1, unconfirmable since there is no DNA. TRBV21-1 is marked as a pseudogene. This CDR3 spans 18 amino acids. CDR3 sequence reads: CASSKEDRSGQLNSPLHF.

This chain joins TRBV20-1 and TRBJ1-1; TCRdb returns TRBD1, unconfirmable since there is no DNA. The CDR3 is made up of 15 amino acids. Per the germline V gene, CDR1 is DFQATT and CDR2 is SNEGSKA (reference sequence). The CDR3 is CSAQDGARVNTEAFF.

V usage is TRBV20-1 and J usage is TRBJ1-4. The V gene's germline CDR1 is DFQATT and CDR2 SNEGSKA (reference sequence). This CDR3 is built from 13 residues. The CDR3 is CSAKDGPNEKLFF.

This rearrangement joins TRBV27 to TRBJ2-7; checking the TCRdb D call of TRBD1 is not possible without DNA. Looked up from germline, CDR1 is MNHEY and CDR2 is SMNVEV (reference sequence). The CDR3 runs 16 residues. This CDR3 is CASSTDRATLLYEQYF.

This chain uses TRBV6-2 or TRBV6-3 with TRBJ1-2. Looked up from germline, CDR1 is MNHEY and CDR2 is SVGEGT. The CDR3 contains 14 residues. CDR3 region: CASSYSAANYGYTF.

The chain uses TRBV12-3 or TRBV12-4 and TRBJ1-6; the D call from TCRdb, TRBD1, cannot be confirmed without DNA. The CDR3 has 13 amino acids. CDR3 in amino acids: CASSPTLPSPLHF.

The rearrangement links TRBV27 to TRBJ2-3; TCRdb indicates TRBD1, and absent DNA this call remains unverified. The CDR3 spans 15 residues. Germline V gene lookup returns CDR1 MNHEY and CDR2 SMNVEV (reference sequence). CDR3 protein: CAGSLQGLATDTQYF.

V is TRBV6-1 and J is TRBJ1-1. This CDR3 is 13 amino acids long. Germline assignment: CDR1 MNHNS and CDR2 SASEGT. This CDR3 reads CASRDFSRTEAFF.

This chain's CDR3 is CASSQGLVKVNDEQFF. This sequence joins TRBV14 and TRBJ2-1; TCRdb names TRBD2, which stays unverified in the absence of DNA. Germline CDR1 and CDR2: SGHDN and FVKESK. This CDR3 has 16 amino acids.

V usage is TRBV29-1 and J usage is TRBJ1-1; as DNA is missing, the TRBD1 call by TCRdb cannot be tested. The CDR3 consists of 11 residues. Per the germline V gene, CDR1 is SQVTM and CDR2 is ANQGSEA. The CDR3 reads CSVEWTGTAFF.

The chain is built from TRBV5-5 and TRBJ2-4. CDR1 and CDR2 from the germline V gene are SGHKS and YYEKEE (reference sequence). This CDR3 has 13 amino acids. The CDR3 protein is CASSDGIENIQYF.